This T cell receptor (beta chain) originates from a study of early T cells in non-severe SARS-CoV-2 infection. cDNA molecules, individually, were tagged with unique molecular identifiers. From the 5' RACE reads, TCRdb called clonotypes with MiXCR, one entry per CDR3 protein. The sample includes around 78,000 distinct CDR3 sequences, over 9% of them seen just once. Overall study findings and caveats: Private and CD4 specificities were missed by VDJdb matching, skewed to anti-spike CD8.

This clonotype has only a few counts. The antigen is unknown. This CDR3 has 16 amino acids. Trimming removed 0 bases from V and 4 bases from J; junction bases left unmatched: 3. The germline CDR1 and CDR2 sequences are SGHRS and YFSETQ. V gene TRBV5-1 combines with J gene TRBJ2-1; TRBD2 aligns across 11 bases. Sample: whole blood, taken at baseline. The sequence derives from an adult who was a healthcare worker with PCR-confirmed SARS-CoV-2 infection or an uninfected control (not recorded which). This CDR3 is CASSLVGLAEYNEQFF. The CDR3, as DNA: TGCGCCAGCAGCTTGGTGGGACTAGCGGAGTACAATGAGCAGTTCTTC. Full variable domain (remainder filled in from reference TRBV5-1 and TRBJ2-1): KAGVTQTPRYLIKTRGQQVTLSCSPISGHRSVSWYQQTPGQGLQFLFEYFSETQRNKGNFPGRFSGRQFSNSRSEMNVSTLELGDSALYLCASSLVGLAEYNEQFFGPGTRLTVL.